This T cell receptor beta chain was captured by sequencing in a study of T cell changes during pregnancy in multiple sclerosis. The CDR3 is made up of 15 amino acids. Trimming cost V 2 bases and J 6 bases; bases outside gene matches: 5. CDR1 and CDR2 (germline): PRHDT, FYEKMQ (reference sequence). Clones were read by immunoSEQ multiplex PCR, and TCRdb kept only the in-frame ones, dropping some. The table includes fewer than 150,000 clones, about 95% detected once. V and J are TRBV13 and TRBJ2-1, with 9 bases lining up with TRBD2. The starting material was peripheral blood, obtained after pregnancy. This receptor was taken from a female donor with multiple sclerosis, enrolled in a pregnancy study. For the CDR3, the DNA is TGTGCCAGCAGCTTATGGTCTAGCGGGATCAATGAGCAGTTCTTC. This sequence encodes CASSLWSSGINEQFF.